The entry below describes one TCR beta chain. Its antigen is undetermined. This sample was taken from a study of neoadjuvant nivolumab and ipilimumab in lung cancer. Points from the study as a whole: A small number of samples were TCR sequenced. From pretherapy to surgery, tumor richness and clonality rose with dual therapy. Resected tumors had greater TCR richness and clonality than uninvolved lung.

Germline V gene lookup returns CDR1 MRHNA and CDR2 SNTAGT. The CDR3 length is 15 residues. With 3 bases clipped from V and 5 bases from J, the junction kept 6 bases outside the gene matches. Method: immunoSEQ multiplex PCR; TCRdb's copy keeps in-frame clones and lacks some. The sample lists tens of thousands of clones, 83% seen once, with around 5.1% in the top ten. This TCR came from an adult with non-small cell lung cancer. The gene calls are TRBV6-4 and TRBJ2-5, with TRBD1 matching 10 bases. The sequencing used tumor tissue, collected after neoadjuvant nivolumab, alone or with ipilimumab, at or shortly before surgery. CDR3 DNA: TGTGCCAGCAGTGAAGGGACAGGGGACGTTGAGACCCAGTACTTC. Amino acid sequence: CASSEGTGDVETQYF.